This T cell receptor beta chain was identified during a study of spatial heterogeneity in lung cancer. In the study overall: Detection of beta-chain sequences consistently exceeded that of alpha-chain sequences.

Via MiXCR, TCRdb re-called the 5' RACE reads, giving one row per CDR3 protein. Of 3,500 to 4,500 distinct CDR3 sequences in the sample, 9.4% were seen once. This clonotype is medium-sized by share. Its antigen is as yet unknown. This beta chain is a stray sequence in a library constructed for alpha chains; its clone size is not meaningful. Germline CDR1 is SGHTA and CDR2 is FQGTGA. The ends lost 6 bases at V and 10 bases at J; junction bases unmatched: 3. This CDR3 is built from 11 residues. Time point in this sample: sample taken at primary tumor resection. Broader study findings: Tumor mutation counts were tracked by expanded intratumoral alpha and beta TCR counts.

The V gene is TRBV7-3, the J gene TRBJ2-1, with 7 nucleotides matching TRBD2. The source material was lung tumor tissue, sampled at surgery. The source is a male donor with early-stage non-small cell lung cancer. This chain's CDR3 is CASSKAGEQFF. The CDR3 nucleotides read TGTGCCAGCAGTAAAGCGGGGGAGCAGTTCTTC.